This T cell receptor (beta chain) was captured by sequencing in a study of cytomegalovirus exposure and HLA in healthy donors. This clone showed up just a few times. Its antigen is currently unknown. The length of the CDR3 is 14 residues. Germline V gene lookup returns CDR1 SGHRS and CDR2 YFSETQ. The V gene end was trimmed by 5 bases and the J gene end by 3 bases; junction bases not matched to a gene: 7. Findings and caveats of the study: In vitro checks showed that a few CMV-associated chains really do target CMV antigens.

The PCR ran on 60 Vbeta and 13 Jbeta primers. Sequencing used immunoSEQ multiplex PCR; TCRdb keeps in-frame clones, though not all of them. The sample holds around 110,000 clones, roughly a tenth seen once. The specimen was PBMCs. The chain couples TRBV5-1 to TRBJ2-7; 8 positions agree with TRBD2. The TCR comes from a man aged 30-40 years in good health and CMV-seronegative. The CDR3 loop reads CASRPGGGRYEQYF. The CDR3 nucleotides read TGCGCCAGCAGGCCCGGGGGGGGCCGCTACGAGCAGTACTTC.